The 8 T cell receptor beta chains listed next were all sequenced from one sample in a study of T cells in Graves' hyperthyroidism and ophthalmopathy (dated 2019 in TCRdb). Library generation was performed with multiplex PCR. The instrument given in TCRdb is Illumina HiSeq 2000. Amplification of TCR beta CDR3 regions was carried out from RNA transcripts. The TCR CDR3 was subjected to a first round of RT-PCR using the HTBI primer set and the Qiagen OneStep RT-PCR kit. TCRdb reworked the public reads: Q25 trimming with fastp, MiXCR clone assembly, productive beta chains retained. Under each unique CDR3 protein, matching rows form one entry showing the most common genes and DNA. For this sample there are hundreds of thousands of distinct CDR3 sequences; around 22% appear just once. Of the sample, approximately 10% falls within the top ten clones. The sample consisted of blood. The receptor set was obtained from a woman in her thirties with Graves' ophthalmopathy.

This chain connects TRBV28 to TRBJ2-5; maybe TRBD2 (6 bases). CDR3 length: 15 residues. V dropped 2 bases and J dropped 1 base, with 11 bases sitting between them. CDR1 and CDR2 (germline): MDHEN, SYDVKM. CDR3 nucleotide sequence: TGTGCCAGCAGTTTAACGGGGGTAGGCCAAGAGACCCAGTACTTC. This sequence encodes CASSLTGVGQETQYF.

The chain is built from TRBV6-5 and TRBJ2-2; D is undetermined. CDR3 length equals 14 residues. The germline V gene has CDR1 MNHEY and CDR2 SVGAGI. V was pared by 0 bases and J by 6 bases, with 8 bases between. CDR3 in amino acids: CASSYSPTPGELFF. The CDR3 nucleotides are TGTGCCAGCAGTTACTCCCCCACCCCCGGGGAGCTGTTTTTT.

The chain couples TRBV7-9 to TRBJ1-2; D ambiguous. The V end lost 1 base, the J end lost 6 bases, and 12 bases lay between the germline ends. This CDR3 contains 14 residues. Per the germline V gene, CDR1 is SEHNR and CDR2 is FQNEAQ (reference sequence). CDR3 in DNA: TGTGCCAGCAGCTTAGGCGGCGGCTTCAATGGCTACACCTTC. Amino acids: CASSLGGGFNGYTF.

This clonotype was recorded a few times. Mismatch with germline at one junction end may stem from a read error. The chain links TRBV11-1 to TRBJ2-2; 7 bases are a match to TRBD1. Germline V gene data show CDR1 as SGHAT and CDR2 as FQDESV (reference sequence). This CDR3 is built from 18 residues. The CDR3 region has the DNA TGTGCCAGCAGCAGTACCGGGAACAGGGGACCCACGAACGGGGAGCTGTGTTTT. Amino acid sequence: CASSSTGNRGPTNGELCF.

This chain joins TRBV2 and TRBJ2-2, with TRBD2 matching over 12 bases. The CDR3 totals 21 residues. The junction had 20 bases not matched to a gene; V was cut back by 3 bases and J by 6 bases. The germline V gene has CDR1 SNHLY and CDR2 FYNNEI. The CDR3 DNA reads as TGTGCCAGCAGTGAGCACTTGCGGTCGACTAGCGGGAGCCAAGGAGCCGGGGAGCTGTTTTTT. As protein: CASSEHLRSTSGSQGAGELFF.

This clonotype was counted at least ten times. The gene calls are TRBV24-1 and TRBJ2-2, with D perhaps matching TRBD1 or TRBD2 (7 bases each). The V and J ends lost 2 bases and 0 bases respectively, with 12 bases between them. This CDR3 comprises 17 residues. Per the germline V gene, CDR1 is KGHDR and CDR2 is SFDVKD. The DNA for the CDR3 is TGTGCCACCAGTGATTGGGGGGGGACAGCGAACACCGGGGAGCTGTTTTTT. Protein product: CATSDWGGTANTGELFF.

This clonotype was counted many times. This rearrangement joins TRBV12-3 or TRBV12-4 to TRBJ2-2; the D is unclear. V shed 2 bases and J shed 7 bases, with 8 bases lying between them. The length of the CDR3 is 13 residues. CDR3 sequence: CASSLRVGGELFF. CDR3 in DNA: TGTGCCAGCAGTTTAAGGGTTGGCGGGGAGCTGTTTTTT.

With regard to this clonotype: This clone may be a read error of a much larger clone one base away. The conserved phenylalanine or tryptophan is not found at the CDR3 terminus, so this likely reflects a read error. DNA of the CDR3: TGTGCCAGCAGTTACGATAGGACAGGAGGGCTTGGGGTGACCCAGCATTTG. This translates into CASSYDRTGGLGVTQHL. This chain joins TRBV6-5 and TRBJ1-5; 7 bases fit TRBD1. CDR1 and CDR2 from the germline V gene are MNHEY and SVGAGI. The CDR3 has 17 residues. The junction had 18 bases not matched to a gene; V was cut back by 2 bases and J by 11 bases.